This T cell receptor beta chain was recorded in a study of tumor-infiltrating lymphocytes in primary liver carcinoma. The investigators made TCR beta cDNA from around 530 ng total RNA, using a constant-region primer. TCR beta libraries came from three nested multiplex PCR rounds using slightly modified ARM-PCR. A C-beta reverse primer was combined with TRBV1-TRBV30 forward primers in the first two PCR rounds, and each round had approximately 9 cycles. TCRdb used MiXCR to reprocess the multiplex PCR reads, holding one entry per CDR3 protein. The table records about 110,000 distinct CDR3 sequences, about 68% of them present only once. Taking about 17-32 mg of unsorted bulk tissue, the authors co-extracted RNA and DNA. There were five separate regions sampled from each tumor. Per the germline V gene, CDR1 is SGHAT and CDR2 is FQNNGV. Trimming cost V 6 bases and J 8 bases, with 16 bases left between them. The CDR3 consists of 14 residues.

A word on this clonotype: Its antigen is undetermined.

Study-level results: Relative to tumor region pairs, the tumor-adjacent and tumor-blood pairs showed overlap that was lower. Tumors significantly exceeded blood in top-250-clone fraction (p = 0.039).

Sequenced input: liver tumor tissue from sampling region 1. Sample subset: tumor region T1, superior pole. This receptor was obtained from a woman aged 55 to 70 with primary liver carcinoma and hepatitis B virus infection. The chain joins TRBV11-2 to TRBJ2-2, with a possible D match to TRBD2 (6 bases). CDR3 sequence: CASSLRAGTGELFF. CDR3 coding DNA: TGTGCCAGCAGTCTAAGGGCAGGGACTGGGGAGCTGTTTTTT.